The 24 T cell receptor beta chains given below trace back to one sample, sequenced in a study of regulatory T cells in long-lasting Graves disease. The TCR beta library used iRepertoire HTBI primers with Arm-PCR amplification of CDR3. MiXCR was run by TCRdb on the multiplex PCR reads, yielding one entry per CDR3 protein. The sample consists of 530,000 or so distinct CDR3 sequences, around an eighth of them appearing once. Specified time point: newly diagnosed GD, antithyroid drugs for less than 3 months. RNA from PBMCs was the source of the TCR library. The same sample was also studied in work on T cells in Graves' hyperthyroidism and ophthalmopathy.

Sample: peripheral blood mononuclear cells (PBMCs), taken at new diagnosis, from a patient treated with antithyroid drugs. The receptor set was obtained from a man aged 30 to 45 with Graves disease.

The CDR3 here is CASSSATGARDEQYF. The DNA of the CDR3 is TGTGCCAGCAGCTCAGCGACAGGGGCTAGGGACGAGCAGTACTTC. The chain links TRBV7-9 to TRBJ2-7; 8 positions agree with TRBD1. This CDR3 is built from 15 residues. V lost 4 bases, J lost 5 bases, and 10 bases stayed unmatched. CDR1 is SEHNR and CDR2 is FQNEAQ in the germline V gene (reference sequence).

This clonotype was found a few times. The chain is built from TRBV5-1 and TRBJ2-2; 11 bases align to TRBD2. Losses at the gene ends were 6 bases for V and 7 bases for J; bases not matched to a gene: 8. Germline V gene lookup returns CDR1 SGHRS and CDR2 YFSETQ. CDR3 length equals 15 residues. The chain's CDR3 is CASIKGTSGVGELFF. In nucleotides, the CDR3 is TGCGCCAGCATAAAGGGGACTAGCGGCGTCGGGGAGCTGTTTTTT.

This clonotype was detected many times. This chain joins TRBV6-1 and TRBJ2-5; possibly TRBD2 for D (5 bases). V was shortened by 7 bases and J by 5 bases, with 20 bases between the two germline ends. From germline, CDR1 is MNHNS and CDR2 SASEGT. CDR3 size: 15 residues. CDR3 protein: CASNPQRTYEETQYF. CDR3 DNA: TGTGCCAGCAACCCCCAGCGGACCTATGAGGAGACCCAGTACTTC.

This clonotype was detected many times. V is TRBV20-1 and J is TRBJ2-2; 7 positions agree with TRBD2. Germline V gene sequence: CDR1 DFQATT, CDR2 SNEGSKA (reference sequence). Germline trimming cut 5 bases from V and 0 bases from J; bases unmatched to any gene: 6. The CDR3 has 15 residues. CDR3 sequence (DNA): TGCAGTGCTCCCGTGGGGGGGGCGAACACCGGGGAGCTGTTTTTT. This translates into CSAPVGGANTGELFF.

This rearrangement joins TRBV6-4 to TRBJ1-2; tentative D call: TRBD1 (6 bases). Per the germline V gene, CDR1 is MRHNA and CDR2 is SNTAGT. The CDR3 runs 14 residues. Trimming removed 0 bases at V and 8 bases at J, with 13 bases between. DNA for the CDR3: TGTGCCAGCAGTGACTCTACAGGGCGCGGAGGCTACACCTTC. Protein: CASSDSTGRGGYTF.

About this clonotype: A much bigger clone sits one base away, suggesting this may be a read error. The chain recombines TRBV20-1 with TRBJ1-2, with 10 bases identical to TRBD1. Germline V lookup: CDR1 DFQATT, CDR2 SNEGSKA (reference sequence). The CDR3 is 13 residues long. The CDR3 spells CSARGQGNCGYTF. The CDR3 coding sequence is TGCAGTGCTAGGGGACAGGGGAACTGTGGCTACACCTTC.

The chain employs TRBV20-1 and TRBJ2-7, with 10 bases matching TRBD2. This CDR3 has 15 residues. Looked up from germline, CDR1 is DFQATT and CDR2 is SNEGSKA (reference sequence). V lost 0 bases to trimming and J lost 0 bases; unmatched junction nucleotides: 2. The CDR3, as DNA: TGCAGTGCTAGAGAGACTAGCGGGCTCTCCTACGAGCAGTACTTC. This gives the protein CSARETSGLSYEQYF.

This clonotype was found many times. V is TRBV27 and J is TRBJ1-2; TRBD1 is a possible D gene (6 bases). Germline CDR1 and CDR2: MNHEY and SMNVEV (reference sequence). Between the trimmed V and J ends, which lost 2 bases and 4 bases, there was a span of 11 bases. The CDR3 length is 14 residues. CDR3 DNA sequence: TGTGCCAGCAGTTTACGGGGGGCCGTCTATGGCTACACCTTC. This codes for CASSLRGAVYGYTF.

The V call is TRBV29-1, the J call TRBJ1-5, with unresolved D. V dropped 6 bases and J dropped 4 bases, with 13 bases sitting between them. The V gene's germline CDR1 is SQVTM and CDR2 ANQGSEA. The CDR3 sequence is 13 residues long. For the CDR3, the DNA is TGCAGCGTACTCGACGGTATTAATCAGCCCCAGCATTTT. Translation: CSVLDGINQPQHF.

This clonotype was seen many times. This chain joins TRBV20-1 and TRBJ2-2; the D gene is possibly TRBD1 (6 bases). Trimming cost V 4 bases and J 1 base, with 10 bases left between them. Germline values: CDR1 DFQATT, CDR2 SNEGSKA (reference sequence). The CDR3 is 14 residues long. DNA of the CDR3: TGCAGTGCTACCGACAGGCGGAACACCGGGGAGCTGTTTTTT. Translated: CSATDRRNTGELFF.

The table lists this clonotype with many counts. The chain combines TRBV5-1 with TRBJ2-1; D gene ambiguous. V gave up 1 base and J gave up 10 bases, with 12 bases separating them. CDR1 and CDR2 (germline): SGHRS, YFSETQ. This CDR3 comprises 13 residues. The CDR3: CASSLSVGREQFF. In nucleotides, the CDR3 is TGCGCCAGCAGCTTGAGTGTTGGGCGGGAGCAGTTCTTC.

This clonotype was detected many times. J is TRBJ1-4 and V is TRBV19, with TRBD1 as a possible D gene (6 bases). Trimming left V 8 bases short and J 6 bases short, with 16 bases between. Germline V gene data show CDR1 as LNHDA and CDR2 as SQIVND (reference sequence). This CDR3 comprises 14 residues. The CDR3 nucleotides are TGTGCCAGTGGGGCGGGCAGGGGTGATGAAAAACTGTTTTTT. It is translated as CASGAGRGDEKLFF.

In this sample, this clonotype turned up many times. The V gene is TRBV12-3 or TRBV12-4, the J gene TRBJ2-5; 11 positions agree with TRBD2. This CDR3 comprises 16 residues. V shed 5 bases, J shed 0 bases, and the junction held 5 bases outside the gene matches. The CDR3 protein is CASSGPGLADQETQYF. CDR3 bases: TGTGCCAGCAGTGGCCCGGGACTAGCGGACCAAGAGACCCAGTACTTC.

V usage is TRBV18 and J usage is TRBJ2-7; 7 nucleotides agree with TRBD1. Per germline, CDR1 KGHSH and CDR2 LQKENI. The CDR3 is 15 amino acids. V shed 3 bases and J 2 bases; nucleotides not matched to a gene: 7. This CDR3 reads CASSPGRQGPYEQYF. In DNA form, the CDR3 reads TGTGCCAGCTCACCTGGAAGACAGGGACCCTACGAGCAGTACTTC.

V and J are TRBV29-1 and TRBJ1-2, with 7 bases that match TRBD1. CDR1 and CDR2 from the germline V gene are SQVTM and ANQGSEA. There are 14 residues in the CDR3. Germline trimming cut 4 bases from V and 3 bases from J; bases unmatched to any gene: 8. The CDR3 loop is CSVGYRGLDYGYTF. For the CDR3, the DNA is TGCAGCGTTGGTTACAGGGGTCTCGACTATGGCTACACCTTC.

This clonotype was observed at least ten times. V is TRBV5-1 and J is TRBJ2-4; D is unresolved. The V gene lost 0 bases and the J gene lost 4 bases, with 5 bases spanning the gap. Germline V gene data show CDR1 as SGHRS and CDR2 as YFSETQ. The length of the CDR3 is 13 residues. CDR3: CASSLGGKNIQYF. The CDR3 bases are TGCGCCAGCAGCTTGGGGGGAAAAAACATTCAGTACTTC.

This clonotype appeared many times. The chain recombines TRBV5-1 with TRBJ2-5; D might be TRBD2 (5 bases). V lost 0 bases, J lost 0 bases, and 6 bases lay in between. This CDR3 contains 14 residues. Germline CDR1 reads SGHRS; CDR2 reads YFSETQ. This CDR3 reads CASSLEGDQETQYF. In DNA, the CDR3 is TGCGCCAGCAGCTTGGAGGGAGACCAAGAGACCCAGTACTTC. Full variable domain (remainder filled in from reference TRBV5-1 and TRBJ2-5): KAGVTQTPRYLIKTRGQQVTLSCSPISGHRSVSWYQQTPGQGLQFLFEYFSETQRNKGNFPGRFSGRQFSNSRSEMNVSTLELGDSALYLCASSLEGDQETQYFGPGTRLLVL.

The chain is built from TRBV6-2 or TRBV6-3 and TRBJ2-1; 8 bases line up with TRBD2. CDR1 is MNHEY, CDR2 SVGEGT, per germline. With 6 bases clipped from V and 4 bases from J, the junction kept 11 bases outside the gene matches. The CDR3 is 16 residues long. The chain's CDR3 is CASSVTFSGDYNEQFF. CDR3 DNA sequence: TGTGCCAGCAGCGTAACTTTTAGCGGGGATTACAATGAGCAGTTCTTC.

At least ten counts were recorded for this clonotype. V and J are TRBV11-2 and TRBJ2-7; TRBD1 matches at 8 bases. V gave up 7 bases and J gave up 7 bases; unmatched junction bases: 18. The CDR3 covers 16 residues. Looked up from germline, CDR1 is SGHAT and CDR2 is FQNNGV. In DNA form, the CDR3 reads TGTGCCAGCACCAAAACCCTCCTGACAGGGGCTGGGGAGCAGTACTTC. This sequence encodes CASTKTLLTGAGEQYF.

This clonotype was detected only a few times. The CDR3 is CASSLATGTTGELFF. The CDR3, as DNA: TGTGCCAGCAGCTTGGCCACAGGGACCACCGGGGAGCTGTTTTTT. The chain couples TRBV5-4 to TRBJ2-2; the D gene is possibly TRBD1 (6 bases). This CDR3 comprises 15 residues. The V gene lost 0 bases and the J gene lost 4 bases, with 10 bases spanning the gap. Per germline, CDR1 SGHNT and CDR2 YYREEE (reference sequence).

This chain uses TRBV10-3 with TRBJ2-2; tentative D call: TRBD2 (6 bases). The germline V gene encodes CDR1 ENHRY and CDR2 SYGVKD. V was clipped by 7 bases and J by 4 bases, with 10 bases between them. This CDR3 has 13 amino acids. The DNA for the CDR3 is TGTGCCATCAAGGGACTCACCACCGGGGAGCTGTTTTTT. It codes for CAIKGLTTGELFF.

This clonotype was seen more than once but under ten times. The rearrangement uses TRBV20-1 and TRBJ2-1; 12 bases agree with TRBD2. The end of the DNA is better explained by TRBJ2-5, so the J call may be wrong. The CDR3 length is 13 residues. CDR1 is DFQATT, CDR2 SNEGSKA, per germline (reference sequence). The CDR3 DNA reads TGCAGTGCGAGACTAGCGGGAGAAGTTATCCAGTACTTC. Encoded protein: CSARLAGEVIQYF.

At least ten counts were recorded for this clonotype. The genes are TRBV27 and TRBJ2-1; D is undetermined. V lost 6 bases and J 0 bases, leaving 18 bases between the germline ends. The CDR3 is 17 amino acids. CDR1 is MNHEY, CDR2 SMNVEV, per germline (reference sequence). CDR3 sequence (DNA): TGTGCCAGCAGCTCCCCCGGGCGCGTTAGCTCCTACAATGAGCAGTTCTTC. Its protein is CASSSPGRVSSYNEQFF.

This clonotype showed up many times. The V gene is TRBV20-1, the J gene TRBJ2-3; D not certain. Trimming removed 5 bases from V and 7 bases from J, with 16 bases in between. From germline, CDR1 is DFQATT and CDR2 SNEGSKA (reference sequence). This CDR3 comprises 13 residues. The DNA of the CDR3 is TGCAGTGCTCCTCGGAAGCCGAAAAATACGCAGTATTTT. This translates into CSAPRKPKNTQYF.